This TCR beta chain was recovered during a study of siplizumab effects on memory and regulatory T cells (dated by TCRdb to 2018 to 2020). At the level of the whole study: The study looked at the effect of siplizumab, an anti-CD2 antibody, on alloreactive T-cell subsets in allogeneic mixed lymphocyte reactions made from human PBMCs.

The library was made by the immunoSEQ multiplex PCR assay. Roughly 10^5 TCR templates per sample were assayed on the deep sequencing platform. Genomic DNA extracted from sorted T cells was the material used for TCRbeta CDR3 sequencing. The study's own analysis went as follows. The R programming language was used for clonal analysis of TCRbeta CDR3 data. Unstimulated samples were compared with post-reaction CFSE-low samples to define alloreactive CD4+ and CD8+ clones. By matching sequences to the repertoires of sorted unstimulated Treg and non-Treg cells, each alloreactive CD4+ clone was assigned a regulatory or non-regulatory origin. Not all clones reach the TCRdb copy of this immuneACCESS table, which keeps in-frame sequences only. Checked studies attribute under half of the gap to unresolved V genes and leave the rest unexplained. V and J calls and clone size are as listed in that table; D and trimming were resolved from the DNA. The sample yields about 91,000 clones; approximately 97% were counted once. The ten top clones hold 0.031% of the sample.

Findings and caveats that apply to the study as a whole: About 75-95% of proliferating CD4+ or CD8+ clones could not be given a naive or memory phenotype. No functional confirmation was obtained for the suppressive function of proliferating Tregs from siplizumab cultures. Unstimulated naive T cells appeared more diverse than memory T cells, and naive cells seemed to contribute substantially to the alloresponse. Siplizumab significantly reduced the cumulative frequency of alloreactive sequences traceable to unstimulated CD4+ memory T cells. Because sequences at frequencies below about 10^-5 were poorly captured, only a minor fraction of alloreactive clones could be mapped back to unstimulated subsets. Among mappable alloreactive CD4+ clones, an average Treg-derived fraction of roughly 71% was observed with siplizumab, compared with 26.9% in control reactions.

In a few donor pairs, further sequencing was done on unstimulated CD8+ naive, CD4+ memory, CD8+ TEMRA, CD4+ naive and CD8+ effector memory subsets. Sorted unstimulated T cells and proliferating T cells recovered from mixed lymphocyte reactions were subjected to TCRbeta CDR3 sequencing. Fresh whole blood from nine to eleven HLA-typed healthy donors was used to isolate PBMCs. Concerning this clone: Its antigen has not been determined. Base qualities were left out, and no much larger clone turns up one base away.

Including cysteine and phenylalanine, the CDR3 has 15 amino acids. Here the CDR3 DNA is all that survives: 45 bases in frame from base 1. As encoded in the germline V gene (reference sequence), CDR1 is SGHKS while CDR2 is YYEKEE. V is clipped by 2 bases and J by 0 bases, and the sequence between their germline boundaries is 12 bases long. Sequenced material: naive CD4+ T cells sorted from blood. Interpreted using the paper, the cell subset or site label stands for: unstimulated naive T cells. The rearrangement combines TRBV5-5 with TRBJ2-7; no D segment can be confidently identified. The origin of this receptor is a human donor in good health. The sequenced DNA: TGTGCCAGCAGCTTTGGCGGCCCCCGCTCCTACGAGCAGTACTTC. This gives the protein CASSFGGPRSYEQYF.